This T cell receptor (beta chain) appears in the sequencing data of a study of OX40 agonist ivuxolimab in advanced cancers. TCRdb keeps only in-frame clones here, not all; method: immunoSEQ multiplex PCR. Among some 70,000 clones listed, more than 75% were seen once. Trimming stripped 4 bases from V and 7 bases from J, with 23 bases between. The CDR3 length is 16 residues. The V gene's germline CDR1 is SGHRS and CDR2 YFSETQ. General observations from the study: At 0.1-3.0 mg/kg, partial responders had clonal expansion among the lowest observed. Within 6 weeks, CD4+ and CD8+ blood T cells expanded clonally at 0.1 to 3.0 mg/kg. More expanded clones were found, on average, in CD8+ than in CD4+ T cells.

As concerns this clone: Antigen specificity is unknown.

This sequence originates from an adult with an advanced solid tumor such as melanoma, head and neck, liver or kidney cancer. J is TRBJ2-5 and V is TRBV5-1; D is perhaps TRBD2 (6 bases). The sample consisted of CD4+ or CD8+ T cells sorted from blood, taken in a trial of the OX40 agonist ivuxolimab. The CDR3 DNA is TGCGCCAGCAGCCCGTACGGGCGGGACTCTACAGCGACCCAGTACTTC. This encodes CASSPYGRDSTATQYF.